These 3 T cell receptor beta chains share one sample of origin, sequenced in a study of CD8 T cells in Susac syndrome. A quantity of roughly 0.5 to 1 ug RNA underwent reverse transcription using random hexamers. TCRdb re-derived calls from the immunoSEQ multiplex PCR reads in MiXCR, one entry per CDR3 protein. The repertoire includes 170,000 or so distinct CDR3 sequences, just under 95% of them detected once, and around 0.1% sits in the top ten. The sequencing input was CD4+ T cells from PBMCs. These receptors were taken from a human donor with Susac syndrome.

The genes are TRBV5-1 and TRBJ2-1; tentative D call: TRBD2 (6 bases). The CDR3 is 14 residues long. Per the germline V gene, CDR1 is SGHRS and CDR2 is YFSETQ. V was shortened by 4 bases and J by 4 bases, with 12 bases between the two germline ends. CDR3: CASSPSRGYNEQFF. The CDR3 DNA follows: TGCGCCAGCAGCCCGAGCCGGGGGTACAATGAGCAGTTCTTC.

J is TRBJ2-5 and V is TRBV28; TRBD2 might be the D (6 bases). CDR1 is MDHEN, CDR2 SYDVKM, per germline. The CDR3 totals 15 residues. V was shortened by 5 bases and J by 4 bases, with 17 bases between the two germline ends. The CDR3 nucleotides are TGTGCCAGCAGTCTGGTGCGGGGACTTATAGAGACCCAGTACTTC. As protein: CASSLVRGLIETQYF.

CDR3 residues: CASSQVYQLGQGYEQYF. The CDR3 DNA follows: TGTGCCAGCAGCCAAGTTTACCAGTTGGGACAAGGCTACGAGCAGTACTTC. This rearrangement joins TRBV3-1 to TRBJ2-7, with D possibly being TRBD1 (6 bases). Trimming removed 1 base at V and 3 bases at J, with 19 bases between. The CDR3 is 17 residues long. CDR1 is LGHDT, CDR2 YNNKEL, per germline (reference sequence).